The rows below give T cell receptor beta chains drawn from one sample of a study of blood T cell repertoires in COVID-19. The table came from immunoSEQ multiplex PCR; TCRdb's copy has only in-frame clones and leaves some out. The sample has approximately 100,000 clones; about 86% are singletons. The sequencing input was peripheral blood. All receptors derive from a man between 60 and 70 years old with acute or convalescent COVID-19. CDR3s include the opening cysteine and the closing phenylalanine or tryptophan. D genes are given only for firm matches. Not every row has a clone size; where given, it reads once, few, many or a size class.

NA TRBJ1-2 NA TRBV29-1 TGCAGCGTGGATCGTAGCGGTGGCTACACCTTC CSVDRSGGYTF
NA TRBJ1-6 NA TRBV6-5 TGTGCCAGCAGTTTCGCGGGCCAGCGAGGTTCACCCCTCCACTTT CASSFAGQRGSPLHF
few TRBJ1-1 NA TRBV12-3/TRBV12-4 TGTGCCAGCAGTTCCAGGGTTTCTGAAGCTTTCTTT CASSSRVSEAFF
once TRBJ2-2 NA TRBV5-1 TGCGCCAGCAGCTTGGGCCTTATAGATGGGGAGCTGTTTTTT CASSLGLIDGELFF
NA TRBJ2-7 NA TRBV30 TGTGCCTGGGCGGCGTCGGCCGAGCAGTACTTC CAWAASAEQYF
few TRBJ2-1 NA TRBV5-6 TGTGCCAGCACAAACATGGTCAGTGAGCAGTTCTTC CASTNMVSEQFF
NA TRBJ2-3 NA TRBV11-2 TGTGCCAGCACCCTGGGGCCGGGAGATACGCAGTATTTT CASTLGPGDTQYF
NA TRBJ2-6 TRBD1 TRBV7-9 TGTGCCAGCAGCTTAGAGGGGACAGCAACCCCCTCTGGGGCCAACGTCCTGACTTTC CASSLEGTATPSGANVLTF
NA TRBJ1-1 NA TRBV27 TGTGCCAGCAGTTTATCGGGACAGAACACTGAAGCTTTCTTT CASSLSGQNTEAFF
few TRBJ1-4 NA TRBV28 TGTGCCACAGCAACTAATGAAAAACTGTTTTTT CATATNEKLFF
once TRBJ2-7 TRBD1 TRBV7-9 TGTGCCAGCAGCTCGGGGACAGACTCCTACGAGCAGTACTTC CASSSGTDSYEQYF
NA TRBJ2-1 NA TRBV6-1 TGTGCCAGCAGTGAAGCGCTCAGGGTGAGTGAGCAGTTCTTC CASSEALRVSEQFF
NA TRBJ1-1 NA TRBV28 TGTGCCAGCAGTTTAGGGTGGGCAGGGATAGCTTTCTTT CASSLGWAGIAFF
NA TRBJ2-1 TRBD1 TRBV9 TGTGCCAGCAGCGTTGGGACAGGGGCCTACAATGAGCAGTTCTTC CASSVGTGAYNEQFF
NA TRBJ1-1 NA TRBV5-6 TGTGCCAGCAGCTCTACTAACACTGAAGCTTTCTTT CASSSTNTEAFF
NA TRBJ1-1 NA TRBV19 TGTGCCAGTATTAGGGGCCGTTTGATGAACACTGAAGCTTTCTTT CASIRGRLMNTEAFF